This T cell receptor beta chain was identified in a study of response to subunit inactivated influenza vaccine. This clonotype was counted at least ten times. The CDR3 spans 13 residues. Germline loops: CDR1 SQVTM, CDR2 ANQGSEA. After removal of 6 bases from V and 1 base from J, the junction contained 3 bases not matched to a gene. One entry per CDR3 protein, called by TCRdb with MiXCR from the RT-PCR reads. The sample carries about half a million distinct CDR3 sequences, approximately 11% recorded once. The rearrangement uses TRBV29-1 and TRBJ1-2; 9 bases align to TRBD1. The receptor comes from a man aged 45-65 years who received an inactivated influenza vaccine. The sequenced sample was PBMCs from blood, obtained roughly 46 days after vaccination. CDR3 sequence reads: CSVPGQGNYGYTF. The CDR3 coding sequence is TGCAGCGTCCCGGGACAGGGTAACTATGGCTACACCTTC.